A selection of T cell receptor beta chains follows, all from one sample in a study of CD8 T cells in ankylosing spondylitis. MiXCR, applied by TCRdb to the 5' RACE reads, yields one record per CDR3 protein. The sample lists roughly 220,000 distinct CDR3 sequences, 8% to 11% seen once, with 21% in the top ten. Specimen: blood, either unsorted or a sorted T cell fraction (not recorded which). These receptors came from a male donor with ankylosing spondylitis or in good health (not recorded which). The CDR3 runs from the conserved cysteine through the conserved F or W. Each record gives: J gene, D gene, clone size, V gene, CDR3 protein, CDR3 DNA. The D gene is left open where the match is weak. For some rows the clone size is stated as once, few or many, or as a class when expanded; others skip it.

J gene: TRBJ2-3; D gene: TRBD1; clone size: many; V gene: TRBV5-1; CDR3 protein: CASSFGQASADTQYF; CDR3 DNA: TGCGCCAGCAGCTTTGGACAGGCGAGCGCAGATACGCAGTATTTT
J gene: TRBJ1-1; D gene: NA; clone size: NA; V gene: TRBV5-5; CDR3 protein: CASSLSSGRLYTEAFF; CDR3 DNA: TGTGCCAGCAGCTTGTCGAGTGGGCGGCTGTACACTGAAGCTTTCTTT
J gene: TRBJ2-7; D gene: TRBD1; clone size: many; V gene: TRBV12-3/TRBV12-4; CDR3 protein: CASSLFGTVSYEQYF; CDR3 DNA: TGTGCCAGCAGTTTATTTGGGACAGTAAGCTACGAGCAGTACTTC
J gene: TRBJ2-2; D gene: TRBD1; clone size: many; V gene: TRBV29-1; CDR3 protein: CSGRAGTVGTGELFF; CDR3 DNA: TGCAGCGGTCGAGCCGGGACAGTTGGCACCGGGGAGCTGTTTTTT
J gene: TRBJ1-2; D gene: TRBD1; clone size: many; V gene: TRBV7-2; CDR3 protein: CASSIRQGRGYTF; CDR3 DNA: TGTGCCAGCAGCATCCGACAGGGTCGTGGCTACACCTTC
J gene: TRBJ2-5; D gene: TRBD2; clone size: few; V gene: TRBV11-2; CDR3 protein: CASSFRGVSEETQYF; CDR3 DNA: TGTGCCAGCAGCTTCCGGGGGGTTTCGGAAGAGACCCAGTACTTC
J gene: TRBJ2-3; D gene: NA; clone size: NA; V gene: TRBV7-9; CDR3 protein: CASSSPWDTQYF; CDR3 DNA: TGTGCCAGCAGCTCCCCCTGGGATACGCAGTATTTT
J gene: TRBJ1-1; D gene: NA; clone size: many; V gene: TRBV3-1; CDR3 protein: CASSQDLGGTEAFF; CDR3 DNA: TGTGCCAGCAGCCAAGATCTCGGAGGAACTGAAGCTTTCTTT
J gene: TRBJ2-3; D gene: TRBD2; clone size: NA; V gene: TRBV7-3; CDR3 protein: CASSLRVAGGTDTQYF; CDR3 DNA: TGTGCCAGCAGCCTAAGGGTAGCGGGGGGCACAGATACGCAGTATTTT
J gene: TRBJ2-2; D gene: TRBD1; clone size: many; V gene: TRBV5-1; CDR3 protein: CASSLAGTANTGELFF; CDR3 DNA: TGCGCCAGCAGCTTAGCCGGGACAGCGAACACCGGGGAGCTGTTTTTT
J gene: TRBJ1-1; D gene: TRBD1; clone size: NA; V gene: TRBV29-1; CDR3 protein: CSVVTGGSGTEAFF; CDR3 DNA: TGCAGCGTTGTTACAGGGGGCTCGGGCACTGAAGCTTTCTTT
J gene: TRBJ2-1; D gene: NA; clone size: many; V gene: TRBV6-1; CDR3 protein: CASSAGNEQFF; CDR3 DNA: TGTGCCAGCAGTGCTGGGAATGAGCAGTTCTTC
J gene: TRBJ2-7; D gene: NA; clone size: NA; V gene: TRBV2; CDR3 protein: CASVSSAGAYEQYF; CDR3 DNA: TGTGCCAGCGTGTCTAGCGCAGGAGCCTACGAGCAGTACTTC
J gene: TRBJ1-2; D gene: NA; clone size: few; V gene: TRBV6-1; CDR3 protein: CATRNRVDHGYTF; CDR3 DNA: TGTGCCACAAGGAACAGGGTTGATCATGGCTACACCTTC
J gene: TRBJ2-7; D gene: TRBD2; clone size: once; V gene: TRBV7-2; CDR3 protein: CASSYSGSGGTDEPYF; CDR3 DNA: TGTGCCAGCAGCTACAGTGGCAGCGGGGGGACCGACGAGCCGTACTTC
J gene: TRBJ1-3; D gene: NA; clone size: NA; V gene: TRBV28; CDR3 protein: CASSLGGEQGLSGNTIYF; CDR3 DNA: TGTGCCAGCAGTTTAGGAGGAGAACAGGGCCTCTCTGGAAACACCATATATTTT
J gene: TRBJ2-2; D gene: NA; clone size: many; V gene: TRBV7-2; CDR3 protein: CASSLRGELFF; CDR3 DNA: TGTGCCAGCAGCTTACGTGGGGAGCTGTTTTTT
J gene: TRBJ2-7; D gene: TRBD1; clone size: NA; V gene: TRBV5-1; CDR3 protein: CASSQAGTGVHEQYF; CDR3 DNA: TGCGCCAGCAGCCAGGCCGGGACAGGAGTCCACGAGCAGTACTTC
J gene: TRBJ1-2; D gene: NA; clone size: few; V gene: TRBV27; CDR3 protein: CASSLPAQRGYTF; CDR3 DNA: TGTGCCAGCAGTTTACCTGCACAGCGTGGCTACACCTTC
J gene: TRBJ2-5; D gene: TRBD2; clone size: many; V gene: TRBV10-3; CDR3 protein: CAISESTSSQETQYF; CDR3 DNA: TGTGCCATCAGTGAGTCGACTAGCAGCCAAGAGACCCAGTACTTC
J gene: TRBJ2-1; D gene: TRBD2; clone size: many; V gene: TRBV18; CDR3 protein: CASSPPSGGVFGEQFF; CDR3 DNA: TGTGCCAGCTCACCACCTTCCGGGGGGGTCTTTGGTGAGCAGTTCTTC
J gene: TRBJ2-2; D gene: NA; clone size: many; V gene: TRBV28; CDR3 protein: CASSLDGGWSTGELFF; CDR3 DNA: TGTGCCAGCAGTTTAGACGGAGGGTGGAGCACCGGGGAGCTGTTTTTT
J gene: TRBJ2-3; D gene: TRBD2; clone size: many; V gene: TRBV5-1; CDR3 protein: CASSRTRDTDTQYF; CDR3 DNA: TGCGCCAGCAGCCGGACTAGAGACACAGATACGCAGTATTTT
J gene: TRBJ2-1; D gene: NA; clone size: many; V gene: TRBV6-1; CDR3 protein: CASSTRGVVTYNEQFF; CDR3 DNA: TGTGCCAGCAGTACCCGGGGAGTGGTCACCTACAATGAGCAGTTCTTC
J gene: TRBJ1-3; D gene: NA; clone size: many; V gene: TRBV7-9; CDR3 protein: CASSLARGSSGNTIYF; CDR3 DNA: TGTGCCAGCAGCTTAGCGCGTGGGAGCTCTGGAAACACCATATATTTT
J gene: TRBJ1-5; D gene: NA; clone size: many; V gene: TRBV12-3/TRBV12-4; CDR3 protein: CASSLAHNRGSNQPQHF; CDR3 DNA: TGTGCCAGCAGTTTAGCGCATAACCGAGGGAGCAATCAGCCCCAGCATTTT
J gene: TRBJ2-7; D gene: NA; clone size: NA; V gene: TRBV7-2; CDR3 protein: CASSPGGDEQYF; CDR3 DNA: TGTGCCAGCAGCCCGGGTGGGGACGAGCAGTACTTC
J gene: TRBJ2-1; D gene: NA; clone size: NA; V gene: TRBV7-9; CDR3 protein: CASNLAVGGNNEQFF; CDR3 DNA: TGTGCCAGCAACCTAGCCGTGGGGGGAAACAATGAGCAGTTCTTC